A single count supports the clone carrying this T cell receptor beta chain. With random hexamers, reverse transcription was performed on 0.5 to 1 ug of RNA. A single record per CDR3 protein comes from TCRdb applying MiXCR to the immunoSEQ multiplex PCR reads. The sample has over 300,000 distinct CDR3 sequences; roughly nine tenths are singletons. The sample comes from a study of CD8 T cells in Susac syndrome. The length of the CDR3 is 15 residues. With 2 bases removed from V and 0 bases from J, the gap between germline ends came to 9 bases. CDR1 LGHDT and CDR2 YNNKEL come from the germline V gene (reference sequence). Sequencing of TCR beta, carried out with a high-throughput approach, was applied to CD8+ and CD4+ T cells from the blood. Negative isolation yielded CD8+ and CD4+ T cells; FACS enriched TEMRA cells.

Sequenced input: CD4+ T cells from PBMCs. This TCR derives from a human donor with multiple sclerosis. V is TRBV3-1 and J is TRBJ2-3; no reliable D call. CDR3 residues: CASSQRVTSTDTQYF. CDR3 bases: TGTGCCAGCAGCCAACGAGTTACTAGCACAGATACGCAGTATTTT.